The rows below give T cell receptor beta chains drawn from one sample of a study of shared clonotypes between healthy human individuals. Here immunoSEQ multiplex PCR was the method, and the copy in TCRdb shows in-frame clones only, minus some. The profile covers roughly 490,000 clones, with 65% to 80% appearing a single time and approximately 12% taken by the ten largest. Material for sequencing was PBMCs. All receptors come from a woman aged 40-49 years in good health. Some clones in this sample may be carry-over from other donors' samples. CDR3s include the opening cysteine and the closing phenylalanine or tryptophan. The D gene is left open where the match is weak. Size tells how often a clone was seen (once, few, many) or the class of an expanded clone, and some rows leave it out.

NA | NA | TRBJ1-4 | TRBV5-8 | CANSLRGGNEKLFF | TGTGCCAACAGCTTACGGGGGGGAAATGAAAAACTGTTTTTT
NA | NA | TRBJ2-4 | TRBV16 | CASSPSRDLNIQYF | TGTGCCAGCAGCCCTTCCCGGGACTTAAACATTCAGTACTTC
few | NA | TRBJ1-3 | TRBV11-1 | CASSLGRSSGNTIYF | TGTGCCAGCAGCTTGGGGCGAAGCTCTGGAAACACCATATATTTT
NA | TRBD2 | TRBJ2-1 | TRBV28 | CASTMPGLAYNEQFF | TGTGCCAGCACCATGCCGGGACTAGCGTACAATGAGCAGTTCTTC
NA | TRBD2 | TRBJ2-1 | TRBV4-2 | CASSQGPSGSYNEQFF | TGTGCCAGCAGCCAAGGACCTAGCGGATCTTACAATGAGCAGTTCTTC
NA | TRBD1 | TRBJ2-7 | TRBV6-5 | CASSPPGQVNYEQYF | TGTGCCAGCAGTCCCCCGGGACAGGTAAACTACGAGCAGTACTTC
NA | TRBD1 | TRBJ2-7 | TRBV28 | CASSAGQGVYEQYF | TGTGCCAGCAGTGCCGGACAGGGGGTCTACGAGCAGTACTTC
NA | NA | TRBJ1-3 | TRBV5-4 | CASSLAGQGNTIYF | TGTGCCAGCAGCTTGGCGGGACAAGGAAACACCATATATTTT
NA | NA | TRBJ2-1 | TRBV4-1 | CASSQPVTTEQFF | TGCGCCAGCAGCCAACCGGTAACCACTGAGCAGTTCTTC
NA | NA | TRBJ2-7 | TRBV5-4 | CASSLGTTYEQYF | TGTGCCAGCAGCTTGGGGACAACCTACGAGCAGTACTTC
many | TRBD2 | TRBJ2-5 | TRBV9 | CASSPGTSLQETQYF | TGTGCCAGCAGCCCCGGGACTAGTCTCCAAGAGACCCAGTACTTC
NA | TRBD2 | TRBJ2-3 | TRBV7-2 | CASSILRGAGTSGRDTQYF | TGTGCCAGCAGCATCCTGCGAGGGGCCGGGACTAGCGGGAGAGATACGCAGTATTTT
NA | NA | TRBJ2-7 | TRBV7-3 | CASSPDPQMKTNSYEQYF | TGTGCCAGCAGCCCCGATCCCCAGATGAAAACTAACTCCTACGAGCAGTACTTC
NA | NA | TRBJ2-7 | TRBV19 | CASSLILGGEQYF | TGTGCCAGTAGTCTTATCCTAGGAGGGGAGCAGTACTTC
NA | NA | TRBJ1-3 | TRBV11-2 | CASREWQTSSGNTIYF | TGTGCCAGCCGGGAATGGCAGACGAGCTCTGGAAACACCATATATTTT
NA | TRBD2 | TRBJ2-1 | TRBV7-3 | CASSPSGRENEQFF | TGTGCCAGCAGCCCTAGCGGGAGGGAAAATGAGCAGTTCTTC